This TCR beta chain is from a study of CD8+ T cells in alopecia areata. Study context: It was oral tofacitinib, at 5 to 10 mg twice daily, that treated patients received. The tofacitinib course ran for 6 to 18 months and was followed by 6 months off drug. Whole-study findings and limits: Compared with normal scalp, lesional scalp had higher clonality and more expanded CD8+ clones. Only one nonresponder was present, which leaves the link between baseline CD8+ expansion and response uncertain.

This clone is a singleton in its sample. The antigen is not known. The sequencing template was cDNA reverse transcribed from extracted RNA. Using immunoSEQ multiplex PCR, the repertoire was profiled, and TCRdb retains in-frame clones only, with some absent. The table shows 250,000 to 300,000 clones, with about 62% occurring only once. The CDR3 is 15 residues long. Germline CDR1 SGDLS, CDR2 YYNGEE. V was pared by 7 bases and J by 0 bases, with 13 bases between. Treatment here: oral pan-JAK inhibitor, 5-10 mg twice daily. V and J are TRBV9 and TRBJ2-2; D might be TRBD1 (6 bases). This clonotype originated in a human donor with alopecia areata. The specimen comprised CD4+ T cells sorted from blood, sampled at week 24, from a patient treated with tofacitinib. The CDR3 DNA sequence: TGTGCCAGCGCTTTAGGGGGAGCGAACACCGGGGAGCTGTTTTTT. This encodes CASALGGANTGELFF.